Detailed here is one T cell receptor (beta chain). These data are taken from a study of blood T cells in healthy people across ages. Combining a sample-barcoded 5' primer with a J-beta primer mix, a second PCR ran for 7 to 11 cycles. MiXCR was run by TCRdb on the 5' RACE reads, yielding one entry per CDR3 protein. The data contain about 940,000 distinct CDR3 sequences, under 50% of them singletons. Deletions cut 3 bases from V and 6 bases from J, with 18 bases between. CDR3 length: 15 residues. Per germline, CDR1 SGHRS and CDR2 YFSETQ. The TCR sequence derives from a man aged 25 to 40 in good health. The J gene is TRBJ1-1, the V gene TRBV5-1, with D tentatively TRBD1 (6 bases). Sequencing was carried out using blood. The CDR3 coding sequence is TGCGCCAGCAGCTCGTGGGACATCTCTAACGCTGAAGCTTTCTTT. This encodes CASSSWDISNAEAFF. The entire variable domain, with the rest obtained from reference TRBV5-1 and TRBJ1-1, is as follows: KAGVTQTPRYLIKTRGQQVTLSCSPISGHRSVSWYQQTPGQGLQFLFEYFSETQRNKGNFPGRFSGRQFSNSRSEMNVSTLELGDSALYLCASSSWDISNAEAFFGQGTRLTVV.